This T cell receptor (beta chain) emerged from a study of shared clonotypes between healthy human individuals. On the study more broadly: Each donor had three CD4 naive, three CD4 memory, two CD8 naive and one CD8 memory plate. General study findings and limits: Incompleteness in sorted-subset sequencing, despite large depth, was shown by rarefaction.

This CDR3 spans 17 amino acids. The V and J ends lost 7 bases and 0 bases respectively, with 19 bases between them. The germline V gene encodes CDR1 SNHLY and CDR2 FYNNEI. On this clone itself: Its antigen is still unknown.

The authors distributed each subset's genomic DNA evenly over several immunoSEQ plates. TCRdb's table, derived via immunoSEQ multiplex PCR, lists solely in-frame clones and lacks some. Of under 2,500,000 clones listed, approximately 94% were seen once; the top ten hold 0.1% to 0.15%. Sequencing used naive CD4+ T cells sorted from blood. Specified subset: CD45RA+ positively selected. The clonotype comes from a man aged 18 to 30 in good health. J is TRBJ2-4 and V is TRBV2, with D perhaps matching TRBD2 (5 bases). DNA of the CDR3: TGTGCCAGCACCCTACACCCGATTGGACTAGCCAAAAACATTCAGTACTTC. As protein: CASTLHPIGLAKNIQYF.